Below are 20 T cell receptor beta chains sequenced from a single sample in a study of beta chain features in type 1 diabetes. TCRB transcripts that were expressed got sequenced, as all of the isolated RNA had been reverse transcribed. Sequenced by immunoSEQ multiplex PCR; TCRdb stores in-frame clones only, minus some. Of about 59,000 clones listed, over 50% are singletons. What was sequenced was Tregs from blood. These receptors were collected from a woman aged 18-35 years in good health.

This chain connects TRBV5-1 to TRBJ2-1, with D unresolved. CDR3 length equals 15 residues. V was shortened by 4 bases and J by 2 bases, with 13 bases between the two germline ends. Germline CDR1 and CDR2: SGHRS and YFSETQ. CDR3 region: CASSPRVKTYNEQFF. The CDR3 bases are TGCGCCAGCAGCCCCCGGGTGAAGACCTACAATGAGCAGTTCTTC.

Only a few counts were recorded for this clone. The V and J genes are TRBV29-1 and TRBJ1-5; TRBD1 might be the D (5 bases). Per the germline V gene, CDR1 is SQVTM and CDR2 is ANQGSEA. This CDR3 has 14 residues. V lost 4 bases to trimming and J lost 1 base, with 11 bases between them. This chain's CDR3 is CSVAGAGSNQPQHF. CDR3 in DNA: TGCAGCGTTGCTGGGGCGGGAAGCAATCAGCCCCAGCATTTT.

This chain uses TRBV30 with TRBJ2-7, with a weak D call TRBD2 (6 bases). The CDR3 is 12 amino acids. CDR1 GTSNPN and CDR2 SVGIG come from the germline V gene (reference sequence). V lost 0 bases and J 9 bases, leaving 12 bases between the germline ends. The CDR3 DNA sequence: TGTGCCTGGAGTGTACACTTGGGAGGGCAGTACTTC. Its translation: CAWSVHLGGQYF.

V and J are TRBV11-1 and TRBJ2-3; D possibly corresponds to TRBD1 (6 bases). The germline CDR1 and CDR2 sequences are SGHAT and FQDESV (reference sequence). Trimming took off 7 bases at V and 6 bases at J, with 26 bases between the two ends. This CDR3 spans 17 amino acids. The CDR3 nucleotides are TGTGCCAGCACCCCTAAGGGGGTGGCTCAACCAGGGGATACGCAGTATTTT. It specifies CASTPKGVAQPGDTQYF.

This clone was counted between two and nine times. CDR3 residues: CASSVQGDYGYTF. Here the CDR3 DNA reads TGTGCCAGCTCAGTGCAGGGGGATTATGGCTACACCTTC. The rearrangement joins TRBV6-6 to TRBJ1-2; 7 bases agree with TRBD1. Germline CDR1 MNHNY, CDR2 SVGAGI (reference sequence). V shed 8 bases, J shed 5 bases, and the junction held 8 bases outside the gene matches. The CDR3 is 13 residues long.

V and J are TRBV18 and TRBJ1-1; D gene ambiguous. V was clipped by 0 bases and J by 1 base, with 15 bases between them. Germline V gene lookup returns CDR1 KGHSH and CDR2 LQKENI. This CDR3 spans 17 amino acids. The CDR3 DNA reads as TGTGCCAGCTCACCACCACCTCCAGGACTCAGGAACACTGAAGCTTTCTTT. Translation gives CASSPPPPGLRNTEAFF.

The CDR3 DNA reads TGTGCCTGGAGACCCCAGGGAAGTGGTGGCTACACCTTC. Translated: CAWRPQGSGGYTF. The genes are TRBV30 and TRBJ1-2, with D possibly matching TRBD1 (5 bases). Germline V gene data show CDR1 as GTSNPN and CDR2 as SVGIG (reference sequence). V gave up 3 bases and J gave up 7 bases, with 15 bases separating them. This CDR3 is built from 13 residues.

V gene TRBV11-2 combines with J gene TRBJ2-7; 8 nucleotides align to TRBD1. The germline CDR1 and CDR2 sequences are SGHAT and FQNNGV. CDR3 length: 14 residues. J lost 4 bases, V lost 5 bases, and 7 bases had no gene match. CDR3 in DNA: TGTGCCAGCAGCCTGACAGGGGTTACTTACGAGCAGTACTTC. As protein: CASSLTGVTYEQYF.

This clone appeared a single time. The V and J genes are TRBV4-1 and TRBJ2-1, with 12 bases lining up with TRBD2. Germline CDR1 reads MGHRA; CDR2 reads YSYEKL. V dropped 0 bases and J dropped 4; count of bases not matched to a gene: 7. There are 18 residues in the CDR3. In DNA, the CDR3 is TGCGCCAGCAGCCAAGATCGCCTAGCGGGGGGGCTTTACAATGAGCAGTTCTTC. Translated, it gives CASSQDRLAGGLYNEQFF.

The chain couples TRBV7-9 to TRBJ2-3, with 8 bases identical to TRBD2. Germline V gene lookup returns CDR1 SEHNR and CDR2 FQNEAQ (reference sequence). The CDR3 runs to 16 residues. Trimming cost V 5 bases and J 2 bases; bases outside gene matches: 9. CDR3 sequence reads: CASSRYGGGNTDTQYF. CDR3 in DNA: TGTGCCAGCAGCCGTTACGGGGGGGGAAACACAGATACGCAGTATTTT.

This clone was counted a few times. The chain recombines TRBV6-1 with TRBJ2-1; 9 bases line up with TRBD2. CDR3 length equals 15 residues. Trimming at V came to 6 bases and at J to 0 bases, leaving 3 bases not matched to a gene. The germline V gene has CDR1 MNHNS and CDR2 SASEGT. The CDR3 DNA follows: TGTGCCAGCAGCTTTAGCGGGAGCTCCTACAATGAGCAGTTCTTC. Translated: CASSFSGSSYNEQFF.

The V call is TRBV27, the J call TRBJ2-3; D call uncertain. This CDR3 spans 15 amino acids. CDR1 and CDR2 from the germline V gene are MNHEY and SMNVEV (reference sequence). The germline V and J ends were trimmed by 1 base and 0 bases, with 8 bases remaining between them. CDR3 in DNA: TGTGCCAGCAGTTTATGGGCCTTTAGCACAGATACGCAGTATTTT. It encodes CASSLWAFSTDTQYF.

V usage is TRBV11-2 and J usage is TRBJ1-1, with TRBD1 identical over 9 bases. Per the germline V gene, CDR1 is SGHAT and CDR2 is FQNNGV. Germline trimming cut 4 bases from V and 6 bases from J; bases unmatched to any gene: 9. The CDR3 is made up of 15 amino acids. CDR3 protein: CASSSGTGYISEAFF. In DNA, the CDR3 is TGTGCCAGCAGCTCCGGGACAGGGTATATATCTGAAGCTTTCTTT.

A single count supports this clone. This chain joins TRBV18 and TRBJ2-7; 7 positions agree with TRBD2. The J segment lost 7 bases and the V segment lost 6 bases, leaving 18 bases of the junction unmatched. CDR3 length equals 16 residues. CDR1 is KGHSH and CDR2 is LQKENI in the germline V gene. The CDR3 protein is CASSWRLAASEGEQYF. CDR3 nucleotides: TGTGCCAGCTCTTGGCGGCTAGCGGCCTCCGAAGGGGAGCAGTACTTC.

A few counts support this clone. The chain employs TRBV5-1 and TRBJ1-5; no firm D call. The CDR3 sequence is 15 residues long. Trimming left V 2 bases short and J 0 bases short, with 9 bases between. The germline V gene has CDR1 SGHRS and CDR2 YFSETQ. The CDR3 loop reads CASSLGGYSNQPQHF. The CDR3 DNA sequence: TGCGCCAGCAGCTTAGGAGGGTATAGCAATCAGCCCCAGCATTTT.

The chain employs TRBV10-2 and TRBJ1-2; 12 bases match TRBD1. After removal of 8 bases from V and 5 bases from J, the junction contained 3 bases not matched to a gene. The germline V gene encodes CDR1 WSHSY and CDR2 SAAADI. This CDR3 has 13 amino acids. The CDR3 DNA is TGCGCCAGCGGGACAGGGGGCTCTTATGGCTACACCTTC. Its protein product is CASGTGGSYGYTF.

The CDR3 nucleotides are TGTGCCAGCAGTGAAGAGTACAGGGGCTTTTCTGGAAACACCATATATTTT. Protein: CASSEEYRGFSGNTIYF. V gene TRBV2 combines with J gene TRBJ1-3; TRBD1 matches at 7 bases. Trimming cost V 1 base and J 1 base; bases outside gene matches: 7. Germline assignment: CDR1 SNHLY and CDR2 FYNNEI. This CDR3 has 17 residues.

This clone has a handful of counts. This rearrangement joins TRBV21-1 to TRBJ2-3; the table's D call, TRBD2, has no DNA check behind it. TRBV21-1 represents a pseudogene. The CDR3 is made up of 17 amino acids. Written as DNA, the CDR3 is TGTGCCAGCACCCCTCAGCTAGCGGGGGACTCCGGAGATACGCAGTATTTT. It translates to CASTPQLAGDSGDTQYF.

The chain couples TRBV5-1 to TRBJ2-1; 8 bases are a match to TRBD1. Germline CDR1 reads SGHRS; CDR2 reads YFSETQ. The V and J ends lost 3 bases and 6 bases, in that order; junction bases with no gene match: 23. The CDR3 length is 20 residues. The CDR3 here is CASSSWTGFRGIGGFNEQFF. For the CDR3, the DNA is TGCGCCAGCAGCTCATGGACAGGGTTTAGGGGGATAGGAGGTTTCAATGAGCAGTTCTTC.

The chain joins TRBV10-3 to TRBJ2-3; perhaps TRBD2 as D (6 bases). In germline, CDR1 is ENHRY, CDR2 SYGVKD. The V end was cut by 4 bases, the J end by 2 bases, with 10 bases between. The CDR3 contains 14 residues. The CDR3 reads CAISAPGATDTQYF. The CDR3 DNA sequence: TGTGCCATCAGTGCCCCGGGAGCCACAGATACGCAGTATTTT.